These T cell receptor beta chains were read from a single sample in a study of a mutant IDH1 vaccine in newly diagnosed glioma. Sequenced by immunoSEQ multiplex PCR; TCRdb stores in-frame clones only, minus some. The sample holds about 54,000 clones, 70% to 90% seen once. Which antigens these TCRs recognize remains unknown. The sample in question was PBMCs, obtained from a glioma patient whose treatment included an IDH1 peptide vaccine. Receptors were obtained from a man aged 25 to 45 with glioma. Both conserved end residues are part of each CDR3. Fields, in order: J gene, V gene, clone size, D gene, CDR3 DNA, CDR3 protein. D genes are given only for firm matches. Not all rows give a size; the values are once, few, many and, for expanded clones, a class.

TRBJ1-6 | TRBV28 | NA | NA | TGTGCCAGCAGTCAGGGTTCACCCCTCCACTTT | CASSQGSPLHF
TRBJ1-2 | TRBV5-4 | NA | NA | TGTGCCAGCAGCAACCCCCAGGGACCAGATACAAACTATGGCTACACCTTC | CASSNPQGPDTNYGYTF
TRBJ2-5 | TRBV19 | NA | TRBD1 | TGTGCCAGTAGTATAAACGGGGATCGACAGGGCAGGATGGAGCAGTACTTC | CASSINGDRQGRMEQYF
TRBJ2-3 | TRBV12-5 | NA | TRBD1 | TGTGCTAGTGGTTTGGGACAGGGGGAGGTAGATACGCAGTATTTT | CASGLGQGEVDTQYF
TRBJ1-2 | TRBV30 | few | NA | TGTGCCTGGAGTGAGCAGTTCTATGGCTACACCTTC | CAWSEQFYGYTF
TRBJ1-1 | TRBV4-1 | few | NA | TGCGCCAGCAGCCCGACTCCGGGGCCTAAGGCTTTCTTT | CASSPTPGPKAFF
TRBJ2-7 | TRBV18 | NA | NA | TGTGCCAGCTCACCATCCGGTTCCCTGATCGAGCAGTACTTC | CASSPSGSLIEQYF
TRBJ2-7 | TRBV6-1 | NA | TRBD1 | TGTGCCAGCAGAAGGGAGGGGACAGGGAGCGACGAGCAGTACTTC | CASRREGTGSDEQYF
TRBJ1-2 | TRBV19 | once | NA | TGTGCCAGTAGTATCAGGACAGACGCGACTAACTATGGCTACACCTTC | CASSIRTDATNYGYTF
TRBJ2-1 | TRBV6-4 | NA | TRBD2 | TGTGCCAGCAGTGACGGGACTAGGAGGGGTGAGCAGTTCTTC | CASSDGTRRGEQFF
TRBJ2-1 | TRBV2 | once | TRBD2 | TGTGCCAGGGGGACTAGCGGGGGAAATGAGCAGTTCTTC | CARGTSGGNEQFF
TRBJ1-2 | TRBV6-5 | NA | TRBD1 | TGTGCCAGCAGTTCCCCGGGACAGGGTTCCTATGGCTACACCTTC | CASSSPGQGSYGYTF
TRBJ2-1 | TRBV11-2 | NA | NA | TGTGCCAGCAGCTTACGGGCTCCCTCCTACAATGAGCAGTTCTTC | CASSLRAPSYNEQFF
TRBJ1-1 | TRBV30 | NA | TRBD1 | TGTGCCTGTCCTGGACAGGGGGCTGAAGCTTTCTTT | CACPGQGAEAFF
TRBJ1-5 | TRBV5-5 | few | NA | TGTGCCAGCAGCTCCCACGGGGACGGTCAGCCCCAGCATTTT | CASSSHGDGQPQHF
TRBJ1-5 | TRBV7-9 | NA | NA | TGTGCCAGCAGCTCCACGGGACCTTACAATCAGCCCCAGCATTTT | CASSSTGPYNQPQHF